Reported below is one T cell receptor (beta chain). Here immunoSEQ multiplex PCR was the method, and the copy in TCRdb shows in-frame clones only, minus some. The table shows about 36,000 clones, with approximately 92% occurring only once. This sample stems from a study of T cell changes during pregnancy in multiple sclerosis. Germline V gives CDR1 MNHNS, CDR2 SASEGT. Between the trimmed V and J ends, which lost 1 base and 6 bases, there was a span of 13 bases. This CDR3 has 15 amino acids. This rearrangement joins TRBV6-1 to TRBJ2-1; D is possibly TRBD2 (5 bases). The origin of this receptor is a female donor in good health, enrolled as a control in a pregnancy study. The input for sequencing was CD4+ T cells from peripheral blood mononuclear cells, taken in the third trimester of pregnancy. CDR3 in DNA: TGTGCCAGCAGTGAAGGGACTGTTCGGGGCAATGAGCAGTTCTTC. Translating gives CASSEGTVRGNEQFF.